This TCR beta chain was recovered during a study of identical twins. Study observations and caveats: One should note that invariant MAIT and iNKT cells could partly confound zero-insertion analyses.

TCRdb analysed the 5' RACE reads with MiXCR anew, one entry per CDR3 protein. Of hundreds of thousands of distinct CDR3 sequences in the sample, around a sixth are singletons; the top ten hold roughly 13%. Worth noting for this clonotype: What it binds is not known.

Per germline, CDR1 SEHNR and CDR2 FQNEAQ (reference sequence). Losses at the gene ends were 3 bases for V and 6 bases for J; bases not matched to a gene: 7. This CDR3 region has 14 residues. The same data also contributed to another study, on T cells expressing NK-cell markers.

J is TRBJ2-7 and V is TRBV7-9; 8 bases line up with TRBD2. This clonotype originated in a woman aged 18 to 35 in good health. Sequenced: PBMCs. DNA of the CDR3: TGTGCCAGCAGCTTGACGGCAACTAGCGGCGAGCAGTACTTC. Translating gives CASSLTATSGEQYF.